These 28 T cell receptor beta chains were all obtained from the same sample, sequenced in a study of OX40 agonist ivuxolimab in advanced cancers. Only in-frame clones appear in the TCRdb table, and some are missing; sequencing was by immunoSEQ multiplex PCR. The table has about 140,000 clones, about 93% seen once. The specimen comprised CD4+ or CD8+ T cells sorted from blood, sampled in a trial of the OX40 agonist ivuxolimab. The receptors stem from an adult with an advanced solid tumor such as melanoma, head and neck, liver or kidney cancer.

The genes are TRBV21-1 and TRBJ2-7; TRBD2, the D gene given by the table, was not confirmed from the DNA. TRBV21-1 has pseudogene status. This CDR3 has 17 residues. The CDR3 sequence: CASSKEGYEGEAYEQYF. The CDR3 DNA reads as TGTGCCAGCAGCAAAGAGGGCTATGAAGGGGAGGCCTACGAGCAGTACTTC.

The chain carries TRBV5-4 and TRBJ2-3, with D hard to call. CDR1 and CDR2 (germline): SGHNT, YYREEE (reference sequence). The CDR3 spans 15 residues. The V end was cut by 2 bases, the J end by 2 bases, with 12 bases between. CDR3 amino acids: CASSFVPALTDTQYF. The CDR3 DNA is TGTGCCAGCAGCTTTGTTCCGGCTCTCACAGATACGCAGTATTTT.

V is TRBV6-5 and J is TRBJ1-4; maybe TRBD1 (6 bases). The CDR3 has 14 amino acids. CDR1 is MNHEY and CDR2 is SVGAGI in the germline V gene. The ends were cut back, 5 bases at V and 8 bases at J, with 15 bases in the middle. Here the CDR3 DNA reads TGTGCCAGCAGTCGCCAGGGGAACGGAGAAAAACTGTTTTTT. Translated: CASSRQGNGEKLFF.

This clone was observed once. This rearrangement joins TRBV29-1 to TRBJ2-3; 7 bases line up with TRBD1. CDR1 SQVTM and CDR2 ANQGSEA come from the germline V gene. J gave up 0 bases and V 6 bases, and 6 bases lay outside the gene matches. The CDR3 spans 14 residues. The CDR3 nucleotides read TGCAGCGTAACCGGGACAGCTAGCACAGATACGCAGTATTTT. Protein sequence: CSVTGTASTDTQYF.

This chain's CDR3 is CASSPVGPRGAPGYTF. In nucleotides, the CDR3 is TGTGCCAGCAGCCCGGTAGGCCCACGGGGGGCGCCCGGCTACACCTTC. This rearrangement joins TRBV5-4 to TRBJ1-2; tentative D call: TRBD1 (6 bases). Between the trimmed V and J ends, which lost 4 bases and 8 bases, there was a span of 24 bases. The CDR3 contains 16 residues. Germline values: CDR1 SGHNT, CDR2 YYREEE (reference sequence).

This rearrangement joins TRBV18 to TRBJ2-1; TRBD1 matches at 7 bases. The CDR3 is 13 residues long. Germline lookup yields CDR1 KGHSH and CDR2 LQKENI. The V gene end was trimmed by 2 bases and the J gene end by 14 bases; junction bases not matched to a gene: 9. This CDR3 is CASSPGSGGMEFF. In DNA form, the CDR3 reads TGTGCCAGCTCACCAGGATCAGGGGGAATGGAGTTCTTC. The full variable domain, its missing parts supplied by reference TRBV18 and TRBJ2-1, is NAGVMQNPRHLVRRRGQEARLRCSPMKGHSHVYWYRQLPEEGLKFMVYLQKENIIDESGMPKERFSAEFPKEGPSILRIQQVVRGDSAAYFCASSPGSGGMEFFGPGTRLTVL.

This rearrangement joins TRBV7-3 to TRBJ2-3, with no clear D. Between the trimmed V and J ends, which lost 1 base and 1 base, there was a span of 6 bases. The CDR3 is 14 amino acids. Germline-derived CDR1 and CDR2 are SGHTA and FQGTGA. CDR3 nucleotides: TGTGCCAGCAGCTTAATCCCGGGCACAGATACGCAGTATTTT. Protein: CASSLIPGTDTQYF.

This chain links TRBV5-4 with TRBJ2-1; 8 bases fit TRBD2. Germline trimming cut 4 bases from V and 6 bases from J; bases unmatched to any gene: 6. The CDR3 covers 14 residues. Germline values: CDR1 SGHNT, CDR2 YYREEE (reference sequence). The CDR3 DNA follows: TGTGCCAGCAGCGGACTAGCTACCTTCAATGAGCAGTTCTTC. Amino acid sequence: CASSGLATFNEQFF.

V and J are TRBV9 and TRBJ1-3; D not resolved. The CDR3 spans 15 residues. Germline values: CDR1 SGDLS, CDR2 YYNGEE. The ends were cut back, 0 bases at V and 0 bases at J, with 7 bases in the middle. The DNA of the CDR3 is TGTGCCAGCAGCGTAGGCTGGAACTCTGGAAACACCATATATTTT. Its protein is CASSVGWNSGNTIYF.

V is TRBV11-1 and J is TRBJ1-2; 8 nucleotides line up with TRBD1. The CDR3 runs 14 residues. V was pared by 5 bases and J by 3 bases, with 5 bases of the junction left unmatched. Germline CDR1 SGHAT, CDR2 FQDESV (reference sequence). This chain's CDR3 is CASSQGTGYYGYTF. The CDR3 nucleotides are TGTGCCAGCAGCCAGGGGACAGGTTACTATGGCTACACCTTC.

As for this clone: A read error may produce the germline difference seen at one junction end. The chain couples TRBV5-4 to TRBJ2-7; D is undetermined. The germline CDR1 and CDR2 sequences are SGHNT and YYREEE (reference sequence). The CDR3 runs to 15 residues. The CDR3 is CASSPHPTSSYERYF. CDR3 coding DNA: TGTGCCAGCAGCCCGCACCCGACTTCCTCCTACGAGCGGTACTTC.

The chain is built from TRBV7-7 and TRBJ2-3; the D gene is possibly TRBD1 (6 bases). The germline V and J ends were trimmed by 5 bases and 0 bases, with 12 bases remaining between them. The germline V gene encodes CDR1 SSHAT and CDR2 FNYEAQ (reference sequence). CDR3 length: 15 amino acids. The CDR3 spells CASSADRQSTDTQYF. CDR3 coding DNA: TGTGCCAGCAGCGCCGACAGGCAGAGCACAGATACGCAGTATTTT.

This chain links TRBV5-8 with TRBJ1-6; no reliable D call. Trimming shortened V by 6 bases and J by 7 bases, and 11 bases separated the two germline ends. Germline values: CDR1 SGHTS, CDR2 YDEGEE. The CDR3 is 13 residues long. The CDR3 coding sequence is TGTGCCAGCAATGATGTGAGGAATTCACCCCTCCACTTT. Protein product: CASNDVRNSPLHF.

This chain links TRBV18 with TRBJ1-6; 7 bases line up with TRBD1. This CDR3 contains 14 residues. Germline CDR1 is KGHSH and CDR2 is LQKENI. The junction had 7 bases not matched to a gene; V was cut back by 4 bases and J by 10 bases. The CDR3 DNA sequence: TGTGCCAGCTCACGACAGGGAGAAACGTCACCCCTCCACTTT. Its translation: CASSRQGETSPLHF.

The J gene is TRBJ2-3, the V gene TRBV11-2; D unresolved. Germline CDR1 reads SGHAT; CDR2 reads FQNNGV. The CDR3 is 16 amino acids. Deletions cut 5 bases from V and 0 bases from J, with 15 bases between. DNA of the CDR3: TGTGCCAGCAGCGTCCCCGGCCCATTTAGCACAGATACGCAGTATTTT. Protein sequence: CASSVPGPFSTDTQYF.

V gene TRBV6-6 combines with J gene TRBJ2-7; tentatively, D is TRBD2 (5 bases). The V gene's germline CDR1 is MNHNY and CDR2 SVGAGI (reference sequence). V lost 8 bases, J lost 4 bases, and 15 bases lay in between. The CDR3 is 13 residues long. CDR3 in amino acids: CASRIRGIYEQYF. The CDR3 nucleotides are TGTGCCAGCCGGATACGGGGTATTTACGAGCAGTACTTC.

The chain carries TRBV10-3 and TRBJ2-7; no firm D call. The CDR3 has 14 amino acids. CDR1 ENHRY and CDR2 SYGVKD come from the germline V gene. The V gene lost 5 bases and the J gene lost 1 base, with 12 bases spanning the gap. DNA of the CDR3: TGTGCCATCAGTAGACACCCTGAGTCCTACGAGCAGTACTTC. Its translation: CAISRHPESYEQYF.

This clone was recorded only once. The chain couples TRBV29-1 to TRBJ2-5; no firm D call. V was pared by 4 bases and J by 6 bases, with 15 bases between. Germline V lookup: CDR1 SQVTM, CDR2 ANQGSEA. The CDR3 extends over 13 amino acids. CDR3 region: CSVVLVFLQTQYF. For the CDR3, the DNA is TGCAGCGTTGTTCTGGTGTTTTTGCAGACCCAGTACTTC.

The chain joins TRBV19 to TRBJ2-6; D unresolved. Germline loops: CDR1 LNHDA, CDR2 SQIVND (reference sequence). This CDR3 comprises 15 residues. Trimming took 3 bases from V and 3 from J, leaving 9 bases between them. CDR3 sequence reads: CASSISGVGANVLTF. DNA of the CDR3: TGTGCCAGTAGTATCAGTGGGGTTGGGGCCAACGTCCTGACTTTC.

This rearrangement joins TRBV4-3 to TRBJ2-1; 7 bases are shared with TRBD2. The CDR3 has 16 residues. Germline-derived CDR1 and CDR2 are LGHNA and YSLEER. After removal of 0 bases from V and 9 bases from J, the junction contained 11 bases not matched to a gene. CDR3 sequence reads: CASSQDPGTTGGEQFF. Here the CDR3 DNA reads TGCGCCAGCAGCCAAGATCCTGGGACGACGGGGGGTGAGCAGTTCTTC.

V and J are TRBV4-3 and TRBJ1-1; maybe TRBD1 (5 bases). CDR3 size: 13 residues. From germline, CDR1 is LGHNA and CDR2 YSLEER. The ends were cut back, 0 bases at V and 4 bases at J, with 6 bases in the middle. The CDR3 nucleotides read TGCGCCAGCAGCCAAGAGGGGGGCACTGAAGCTTTCTTT. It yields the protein CASSQEGGTEAFF.

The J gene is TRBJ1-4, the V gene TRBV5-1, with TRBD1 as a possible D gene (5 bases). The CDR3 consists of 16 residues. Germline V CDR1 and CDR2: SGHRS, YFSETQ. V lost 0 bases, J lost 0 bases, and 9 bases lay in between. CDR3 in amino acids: CASSLVGPSTNEKLFF. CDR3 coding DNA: TGCGCCAGCAGCTTGGTGGGGCCGTCAACTAATGAAAAACTGTTTTTT.

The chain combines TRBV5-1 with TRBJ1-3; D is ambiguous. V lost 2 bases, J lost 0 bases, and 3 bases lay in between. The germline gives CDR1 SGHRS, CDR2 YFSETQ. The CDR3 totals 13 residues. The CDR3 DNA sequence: TGCGCCAGCAGCTTCGACTCTGGAAACACCATATATTTT. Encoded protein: CASSFDSGNTIYF.

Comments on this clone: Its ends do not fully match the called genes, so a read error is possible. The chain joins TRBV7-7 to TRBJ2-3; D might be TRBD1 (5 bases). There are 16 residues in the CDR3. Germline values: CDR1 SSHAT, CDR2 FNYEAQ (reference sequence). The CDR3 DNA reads TGTGCTAGCAGCCAATCCCGGTGGAAGGGGTTAGATACGCAGTATTTT. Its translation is CASSQSRWKGLDTQYF.

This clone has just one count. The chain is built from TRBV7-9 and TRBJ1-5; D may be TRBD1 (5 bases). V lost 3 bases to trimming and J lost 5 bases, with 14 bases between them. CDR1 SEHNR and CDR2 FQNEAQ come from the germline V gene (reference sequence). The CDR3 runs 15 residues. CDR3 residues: CASSFSAGFDQPQHF. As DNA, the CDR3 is TGTGCCAGCAGCTTTTCTGCAGGGTTCGATCAGCCCCAGCATTTT.

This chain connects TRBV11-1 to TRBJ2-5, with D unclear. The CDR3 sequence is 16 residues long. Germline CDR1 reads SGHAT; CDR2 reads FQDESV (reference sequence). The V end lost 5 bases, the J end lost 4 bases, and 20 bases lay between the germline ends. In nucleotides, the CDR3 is TGTGCCAGCAGCAACTATCCCCCGGCTTTCGGAGAGACCCAGTACTTC. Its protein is CASSNYPPAFGETQYF.

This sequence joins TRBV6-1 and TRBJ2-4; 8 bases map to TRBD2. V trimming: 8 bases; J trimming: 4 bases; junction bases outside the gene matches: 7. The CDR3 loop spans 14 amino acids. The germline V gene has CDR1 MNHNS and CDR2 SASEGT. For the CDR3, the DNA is TGTGCCAGCGAAGAGCGCGGGGGGAAAAACATTCAGTACTTC. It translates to CASEERGGKNIQYF.

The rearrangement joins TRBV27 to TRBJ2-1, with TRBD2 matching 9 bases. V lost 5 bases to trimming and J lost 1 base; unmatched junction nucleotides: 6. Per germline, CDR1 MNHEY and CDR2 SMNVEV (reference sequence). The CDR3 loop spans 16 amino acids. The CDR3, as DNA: TGTGCCAGCAGTGCCTTTCTAGCGGGGTCCTACAATGAGCAGTTCTTC. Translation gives CASSAFLAGSYNEQFF.